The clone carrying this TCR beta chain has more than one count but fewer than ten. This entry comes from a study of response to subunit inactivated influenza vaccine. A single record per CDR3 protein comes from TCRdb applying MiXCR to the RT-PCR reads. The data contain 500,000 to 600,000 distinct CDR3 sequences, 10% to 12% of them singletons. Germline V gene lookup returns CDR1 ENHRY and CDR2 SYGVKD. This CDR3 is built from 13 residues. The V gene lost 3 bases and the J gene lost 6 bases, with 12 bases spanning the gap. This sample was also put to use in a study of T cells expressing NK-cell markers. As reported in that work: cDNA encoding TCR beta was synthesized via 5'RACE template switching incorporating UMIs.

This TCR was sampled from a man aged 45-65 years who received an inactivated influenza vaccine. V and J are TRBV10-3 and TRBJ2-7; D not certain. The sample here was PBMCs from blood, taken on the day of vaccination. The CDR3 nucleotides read TGTGCCATCAGTGACCCTGATGGGCCCGAGCAGTACTTC. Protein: CAISDPDGPEQYF.